What follows are 21 T cell receptor beta chains derived from one specimen sequenced in a study of T-cell memory formation after mild COVID-19 listed by TCRdb under 2021. The library was made by 5' RACE. The instrument was an Illumina NovaSeq 6000. TCRdb reprocessing: public reads trimmed at Q25 with fastp, clones called with MiXCR, in-frame beta chains kept. Entries that share a CDR3 protein sequence are merged under the most common genes and DNA. This sample gives about 290,000 distinct CDR3 sequences in total; about 15% of them show up just once. The ten largest clonotypes hold about a fifth of the sample. The sample taken for sequencing was PBMCs or a T cell subset sorted from them (not recorded which). The receptor source for this set is a man younger than 35 who had mild COVID-19 (a few samples of this study predate the infection). The sample titles of this study are shuffled in the database, so cell type and time point are left out; the donor was told from shared clones.

In its sample, this clonotype was seen many times. The chain joins TRBV9 to TRBJ1-2; D is perhaps TRBD1 (5 bases). Germline CDR1 reads SGDLS; CDR2 reads YYNGEE. The CDR3 totals 14 residues. V lost 0 bases to trimming and J lost 4 bases, with 10 bases between them. The CDR3 loop is CASSVAEGLYGYTF. The CDR3 DNA is TGTGCCAGCAGCGTAGCGGAGGGGCTCTATGGCTACACCTTC.

This clonotype came up many times. V is TRBV29-1 and J is TRBJ2-5; D gene ambiguous. The CDR3 spans 12 residues. Germline CDR1 SQVTM, CDR2 ANQGSEA. Between the trimmed V and J ends, which lost 7 bases and 7 bases, there was a span of 16 bases. The CDR3, as DNA: TGCAGCGCCGCGGCCTATATCGGGACCCAGTACTTC. This encodes CSAAAYIGTQYF.

This clonotype was counted only a few times. The chain has TRBV12-3 or TRBV12-4 and TRBJ2-3; 10 bases map to TRBD2. The CDR3 contains 16 residues. After removal of 4 bases from V and 4 bases from J, the junction contained 8 bases not matched to a gene. CDR3 DNA: TGTGCCAGCAGTTCCCCCAGCGGGGGGGCCCCAGATACGCAGTATTTT. This translates into CASSSPSGGAPDTQYF.

This chain links TRBV7-8 with TRBJ2-2; tentatively, D is TRBD2 (5 bases). Germline lookup yields CDR1 SGHVS and CDR2 FQNEAQ. This CDR3 region has 15 residues. Trimming shortened V by 5 bases and J by 2 bases, and 12 bases separated the two germline ends. The CDR3 region has the DNA TGTGCCAGCAGCCGAGAGAGGGTAAACACCGGGGAGCTGTTTTTT. Translated: CASSRERVNTGELFF. Using reference TRBV7-8 and TRBJ2-2 for the parts outside the CDR3, the full variable domain is GAGVSQSPRYKVAKRGQDVALRCDPISGHVSLFWYQQALGQGPEFLTYFQNEAQLDKSGLPSDRFFAERPEGSVSTLKIQRTQQEDSAVYLCASSRERVNTGELFFGEGSRLTVL.

The genes are TRBV4-1 and TRBJ2-3; D assignment may be TRBD1 or TRBD2 (6 bases each). Germline CDR1 MGHRA, CDR2 YSYEKL. Trimming cost V 0 bases and J 9 bases, with 13 bases left between them. This CDR3 region has 14 residues. DNA for the CDR3: TGCGCCAGCAGCCAAGAGACGGGGGCGGGGACGCAGTATTTT. This translates into CASSQETGAGTQYF.

The rearrangement joins TRBV4-2 to TRBJ2-5; 12 positions match TRBD2. Germline CDR1 and CDR2: LGHNA and YNFKEQ. V trimming: 1 base; J trimming: 5 bases; junction bases outside the gene matches: 2. CDR3 size: 15 residues. CDR3 coding DNA: TGTGCCAGCAGCCAAGGGACTAGCGGGGACGAGACCCAGTACTTC. This sequence encodes CASSQGTSGDETQYF.

V gene TRBV29-1 combines with J gene TRBJ1-1; no firm D call. The CDR3 length is 12 residues. V was pared by 4 bases and J by 4 bases, with 10 bases between. Germline CDR1 is SQVTM and CDR2 is ANQGSEA. The CDR3 coding sequence is TGCAGCGTTGTCCAGGTTACCACTGAAGCTTTCTTT. Amino acid sequence: CSVVQVTTEAFF.

The CDR3, as DNA: TGTGCCAGCAGTTTATCTAGCGGGGGCGATAACACCGGGGAGCTGTTTTTT. Residues: CASSLSSGGDNTGELFF. The chain recombines TRBV12-3 or TRBV12-4 with TRBJ2-2, with 10 positions matching TRBD2. V lost 2 bases to trimming and J lost 2 bases; unmatched junction nucleotides: 5. This CDR3 is built from 17 residues.

This clonotype was found many times. The J gene is TRBJ1-5, the V gene TRBV6-1; D is ambiguous. Germline V gives CDR1 MNHNS, CDR2 SASEGT. The CDR3 spans 13 residues. The V end lost 5 bases, the J end lost 0 bases, and 5 bases lay between the germline ends. CDR3 in amino acids: CASSPYSNQPQHF. The CDR3 DNA reads TGTGCCAGCAGTCCCTATAGCAATCAGCCCCAGCATTTT.

This clonotype was seen repeatedly, ten times or more. CDR3 DNA: TGTGCCAGCAGACTAGCGGGGGCGGCAGATACGCAGTATTTT. Translation gives CASRLAGAADTQYF. The rearrangement links TRBV12-3 or TRBV12-4 to TRBJ2-3; 11 nucleotides match TRBD2. The V and J ends lost 6 bases and 4 bases, in that order; junction bases with no gene match: 3. The CDR3 covers 14 residues.

The rearrangement links TRBV6-5 to TRBJ2-7; D perhaps matches TRBD1 (6 bases). Germline CDR1 MNHEY, CDR2 SVGAGI. Trimming stripped 6 bases from V and 3 bases from J, with 15 bases between. The CDR3 loop spans 14 amino acids. In nucleotides, the CDR3 is TGTGCCAGCAGCCTACAGGGACCCCTCTACGAGCAGTACTTC. Protein product: CASSLQGPLYEQYF.

J is TRBJ1-1 and V is TRBV7-3, with TRBD1 as a possible D gene (5 bases). V lost 11 bases to trimming and J lost 1 base, with 14 bases between them. Germline values: CDR1 SGHTA, CDR2 FQGTGA. CDR3 length: 13 amino acids. CDR3 DNA: TGTGCCTCACAGGTAACTACGAACACTGAAGCTTTCTTT. This encodes CASQVTTNTEAFF.

This sequence joins TRBV4-1 and TRBJ2-3; 9 bases fit TRBD1. This CDR3 is 15 amino acids long. The V segment lost 1 base and the J segment 2 bases; nucleotides outside the gene matches: 1. In germline, CDR1 is MGHRA, CDR2 YSYEKL. The CDR3 DNA is TGCGCCAGCAGCCAAGGGACAGGGGACACAGATACGCAGTATTTT. This gives the protein CASSQGTGDTDTQYF.

This clonotype appeared many times. V gene TRBV12-3 or TRBV12-4 combines with J gene TRBJ2-1, with D possibly TRBD1 on 5 matching bases. This CDR3 is built from 13 residues. V gave up 6 bases and J gave up 0 bases, with 6 bases separating them. The CDR3 spells CASRQDSYNEQFF. Written as DNA, the CDR3 is TGTGCCAGCAGACAGGACTCCTACAATGAGCAGTTCTTC.

The chain couples TRBV20-1 to TRBJ1-5, with D perhaps matching TRBD1 (5 bases). The CDR3 runs 12 residues. V was clipped by 4 bases and J by 4 bases, with 8 bases between them. Germline CDR1 is DFQATT and CDR2 is SNEGSKA (reference sequence). CDR3 amino acids: CSATQGNQPQHF. The DNA for the CDR3 is TGCAGTGCTACCCAGGGAAATCAGCCCCAGCATTTT.

This chain links TRBV7-3 with TRBJ1-1, with no clear D. Trimming pared 3 bases from V and 1 base from J, leaving 9 bases between. Germline CDR1 SGHTA, CDR2 FQGTGA. CDR3 size: 14 residues. In nucleotides, the CDR3 is TGTGCCAGCAGCTTCGGACCTGGGAACACTGAAGCTTTCTTT. Its translation is CASSFGPGNTEAFF.

There are a few counts of this clonotype. The gene calls are TRBV4-1 and TRBJ1-1, with D possibly TRBD1 on 6 matching bases. Germline V gene sequence: CDR1 MGHRA, CDR2 YSYEKL. CDR3 length equals 13 residues. V was pared by 1 base and J by 4 bases, with 7 bases between. This CDR3 is CASSQVRGTEAFF. As DNA, the CDR3 is TGCGCCAGCAGCCAAGTCAGGGGCACTGAAGCTTTCTTT.

The CDR3 DNA reads as TGTGCCAGCAGCCAAGGGGGGAAAGTCTATGGCTACACCTTC. Translating it yields CASSQGGKVYGYTF. The rearrangement links TRBV3-1 to TRBJ1-2; maybe TRBD1 (5 bases). Per germline, CDR1 LGHDT and CDR2 YNNKEL (reference sequence). The CDR3 contains 14 residues. Trimming took 1 base from V and 4 from J, leaving 10 bases between them. Full variable domain (missing parts from reference TRBV3-1 and TRBJ1-2): DTAVSQTPKYLVTQMGNDKSIKCEQNLGHDTMYWYKQDSKKFLKIMFSYNNKELIINETVPNRFSPKSPDKAHLNLHINSLELGDSAVYFCASSQGGKVYGYTFGSGTRLTVV.

The table lists this clonotype with many counts. The gene calls are TRBV4-1 and TRBJ2-1, with no clear D. The CDR3 is 16 amino acids. CDR1 and CDR2 (germline): MGHRA, YSYEKL. The germline V and J ends were trimmed by 4 bases and 8 bases, with 21 bases remaining between them. CDR3 sequence reads: CASSLRHWATVDEQFF. The CDR3 DNA sequence: TGCGCCAGCAGCCTCCGTCACTGGGCCACAGTCGATGAGCAGTTCTTC.

The chain has TRBV7-2 and TRBJ2-3; D gene unclear. V lost 5 bases and J 0 bases, leaving 15 bases between the germline ends. Looked up from germline, CDR1 is SGHTA and CDR2 is FQGNSA. CDR3 length: 16 residues. The CDR3 reads CASSAGRSTSTDTQYF. Here the CDR3 DNA reads TGTGCCAGCAGCGCCGGACGGAGCACTAGCACAGATACGCAGTATTTT.

This clonotype has a handful of counts. This chain uses TRBV6-5 with TRBJ1-1; D gene unclear. With 0 bases removed from V and 3 bases from J, the gap between germline ends came to 5 bases. The CDR3 totals 13 residues. The germline gives CDR1 MNHEY, CDR2 SVGAGI. CDR3 bases: TGTGCCAGCAGTTACTCGCAAGACACTGAAGCTTTCTTT. This translates into CASSYSQDTEAFF.